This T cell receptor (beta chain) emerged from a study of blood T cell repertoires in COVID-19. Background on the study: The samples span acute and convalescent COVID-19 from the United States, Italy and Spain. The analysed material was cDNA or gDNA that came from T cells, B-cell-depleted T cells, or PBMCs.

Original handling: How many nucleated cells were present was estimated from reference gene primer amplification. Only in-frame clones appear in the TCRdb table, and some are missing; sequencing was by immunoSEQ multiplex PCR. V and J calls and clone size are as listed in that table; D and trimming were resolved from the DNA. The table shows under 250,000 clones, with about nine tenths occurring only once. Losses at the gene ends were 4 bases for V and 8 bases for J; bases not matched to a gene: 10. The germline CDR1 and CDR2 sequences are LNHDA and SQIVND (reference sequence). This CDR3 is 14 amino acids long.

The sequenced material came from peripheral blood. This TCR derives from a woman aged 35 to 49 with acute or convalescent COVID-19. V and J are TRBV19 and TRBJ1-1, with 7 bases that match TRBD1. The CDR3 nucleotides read TGTGCCAGTAGTAAAAGGACAGGTCGAGGGGAAGCTTTCTTT. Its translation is CASSKRTGRGEAFF.